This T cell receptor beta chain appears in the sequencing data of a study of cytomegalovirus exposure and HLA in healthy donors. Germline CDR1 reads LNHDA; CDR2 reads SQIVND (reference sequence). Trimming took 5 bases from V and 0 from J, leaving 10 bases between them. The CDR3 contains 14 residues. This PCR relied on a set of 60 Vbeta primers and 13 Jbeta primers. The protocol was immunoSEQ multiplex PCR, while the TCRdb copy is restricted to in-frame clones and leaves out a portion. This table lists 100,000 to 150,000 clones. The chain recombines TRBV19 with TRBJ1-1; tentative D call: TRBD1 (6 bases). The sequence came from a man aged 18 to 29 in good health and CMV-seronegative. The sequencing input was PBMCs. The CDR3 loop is CASSWGRMNTEAFF. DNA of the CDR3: TGTGCCAGTAGTTGGGGGCGGATGAACACTGAAGCTTTCTTT. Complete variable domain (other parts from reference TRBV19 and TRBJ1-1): DGGITQSPKYLFRKEGQNVTLSCEQNLNHDAMYWYRQDPGQGLRLIYYSQIVNDFQKGDIAEGYSVSREKKESFPLTVTSAQKNPTAFYLCASSWGRMNTEAFFGQGTRLTVV.